This T cell receptor beta chain derives from a study of blood T cell repertoires in COVID-19. This clone came up once. Germline CDR1 is LNHNV and CDR2 is YYDKDF (reference sequence). Trimming took 0 bases from V and 5 from J, leaving 8 bases between them. There are 14 residues in the CDR3. As originally analysed: Nucleated cell number was recorded as an estimate derived from reference gene primer amplification. Sequencing used immunoSEQ multiplex PCR; TCRdb keeps in-frame clones, though not all of them. V, J and clone size reflect that table, while D and trimming were determined from the DNA. The sample has about 50,000 clones, about four fifths seen once.

What was sequenced was peripheral blood. The chain is built from TRBV15 and TRBJ1-5; a possible D gene is TRBD1 (5 bases). The sequence came from a man aged 60 to 75 with acute or convalescent COVID-19. This CDR3 is CATSREGDYQPQHF. The CDR3 DNA is TGTGCCACCAGCAGAGAAGGGGATTATCAGCCCCAGCATTTT.